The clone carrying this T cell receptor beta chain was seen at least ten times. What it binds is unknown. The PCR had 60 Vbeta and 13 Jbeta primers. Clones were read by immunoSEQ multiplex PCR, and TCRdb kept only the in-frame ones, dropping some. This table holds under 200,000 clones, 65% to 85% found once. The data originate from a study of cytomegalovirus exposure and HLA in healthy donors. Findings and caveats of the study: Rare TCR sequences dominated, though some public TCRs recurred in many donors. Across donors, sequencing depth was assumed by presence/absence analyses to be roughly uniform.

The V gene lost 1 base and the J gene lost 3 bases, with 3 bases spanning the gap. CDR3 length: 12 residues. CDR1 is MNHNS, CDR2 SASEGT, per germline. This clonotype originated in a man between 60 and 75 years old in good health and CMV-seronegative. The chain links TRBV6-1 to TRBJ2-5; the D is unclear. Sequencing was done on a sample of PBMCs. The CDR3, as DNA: TGTGCCAGCAGTGAAGTCGAAGAGACCCAGTACTTC. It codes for CASSEVEETQYF.